This entry is about one T cell receptor beta chain. The antigen this receptor binds is unknown. This record belongs to a study of CXCR3-negative and CXCR3-positive naive CD8 T cells (dated by TCRdb to between 2019 and 2020). For context, the study as a whole: In total, approximately 130 million TRB reads were obtained, or roughly 1.5 +/- 0.3 million reads per library. Diversity and physicochemical repertoire analyses were performed on 11 donors pooled from two independent experiments. Naive subsets from about five donors and memory cells from 3 donors were included in the TRBV-TRBJ cluster analysis. Overall results and qualifications from the work: TRBV-TRBJ usage was similar between naive CXCR3-negative and CXCR3-positive cells from the same donor, while memory cells showed distinct patterns. Freshly isolated PBMCs were used for most assays because CXCR3 expression went down partially after cryopreservation. Surface CD5, linked to self-reactivity in mice, was comparable between naive subsets; TCR interaction strength was therefore also inferred from TRB CDR3 physicochemical properties. Both naive subsets had comparably high repertoire diversity, while memory CD8+ T cells had much lower repertoire diversity. TRB CDR3s from CXCR3-positive naive cells showed higher hydrophobicity (lower Kidera factor 4), lower energy, and higher strength and volume indices than CXCR3-negative naive cells.

TCRdb names NextSeq 550 as the instrument used. The Human TCR Profiling Kit (MiLaboratory) was used to make UMI-labeled 5' RACE TRB cDNA libraries. cDNA synthesis used the entire amount of extracted RNA, and PCR amplification then used the entire amount of cDNA produced. Libraries were prepared in parallel with an identical number of PCR cycles. On the authors' methods: About 54,000 +/- 9,700 unique UMI-labeled TRB cDNA molecules per library were extracted with MIGEC and MiXCR, with at least two reads per UMI required. An average of around 40,000 +/- 10,000 functional in-frame TRB CDR3 nucleotide clonotypes without stop codons was found per library. After downsampling to 5000 UMI-labeled TRB molecules per sample, diversity metrics, including normalized Shannon-Wiener and Chao1, were computed in VDJtools. VDJtools was used to calculate clonotype-size-weighted physicochemical properties of the central five CDR3 residues, namely interaction energy, strength, volume and Kidera factor 4. TCRdb reprocessed the reads, reporting each CDR3 protein sequence once and no DNA. These V and J calls rely on TCRdb rather than the paper's analysis. This sample's table contains tens of thousands of distinct CDR3 sequences. Approximately 1% of the sample belongs to the ten largest clones.

From the cysteine through the phenylalanine, the CDR3 covers 11 amino acids. DNA is not on record. For every CD8+ T cell subset, approximately 330,000 cells were flow-sorted straight into RLT lysis buffer, and each subset was sorted in triplicate. To exclude memory contaminants, naive CD8+ T cells were stringently defined as CD45RO-CCR7+CD27+CD95-. Peripheral blood mononuclear cells were isolated from buffy coats by standard density gradient centrifugation. Naive CXCR3-negative and CXCR3-positive CD8+ T cells were flow-sorted on a FACSAria III. An RNeasy Mini Kit was used to extract total RNA from the sorted cells.

This sequence uses TRBV12-3 or TRBV12-4 and TRBJ2-3. Input material: naive CXCR3- CD8+ T cells from blood. The cell subset or site tag for this specimen amounts to: CD45RO-CCR7+CD27+CD95- naive CD8+ T cells lacking CXCR3 (TNR3-). This sequence originates from a human donor in good health. Some clones in this sample may be carry-over from other donors' samples. The CDR3 protein is CASSFVDTQYF.